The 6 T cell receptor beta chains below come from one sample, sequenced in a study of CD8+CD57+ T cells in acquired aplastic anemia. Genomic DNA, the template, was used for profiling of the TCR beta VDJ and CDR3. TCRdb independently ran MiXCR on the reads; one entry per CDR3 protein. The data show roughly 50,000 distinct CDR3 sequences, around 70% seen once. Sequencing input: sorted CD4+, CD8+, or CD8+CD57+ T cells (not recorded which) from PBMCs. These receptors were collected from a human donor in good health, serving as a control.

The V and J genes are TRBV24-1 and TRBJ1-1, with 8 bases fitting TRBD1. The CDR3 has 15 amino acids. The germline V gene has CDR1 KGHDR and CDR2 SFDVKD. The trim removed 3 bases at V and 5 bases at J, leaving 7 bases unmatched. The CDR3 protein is CATSDARTGSTEAFF. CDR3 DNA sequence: TGTGCCACCAGTGATGCCCGGACAGGGAGTACTGAAGCTTTCTTT.

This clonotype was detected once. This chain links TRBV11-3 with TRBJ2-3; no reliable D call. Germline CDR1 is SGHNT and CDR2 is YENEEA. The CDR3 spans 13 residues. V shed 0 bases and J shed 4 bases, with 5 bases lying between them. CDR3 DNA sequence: TGTGCCAGCAGCTTAGAGCCCCCAGATACGCAGTATTTT. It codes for CASSLEPPDTQYF.

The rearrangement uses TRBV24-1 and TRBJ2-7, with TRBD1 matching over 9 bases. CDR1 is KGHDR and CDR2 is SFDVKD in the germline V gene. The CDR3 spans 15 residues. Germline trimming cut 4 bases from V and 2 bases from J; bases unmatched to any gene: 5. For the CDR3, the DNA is TGTGCCACCAGTGACGGTGGGACAGGGACCTACGAGCAGTACTTC. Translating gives CATSDGGTGTYEQYF.

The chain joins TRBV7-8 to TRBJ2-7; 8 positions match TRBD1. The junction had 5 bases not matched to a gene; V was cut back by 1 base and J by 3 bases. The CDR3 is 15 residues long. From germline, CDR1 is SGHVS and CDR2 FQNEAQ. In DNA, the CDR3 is TGTGCCAGCAGCTTAGGGACAGGGTTTGGCTACGAGCAGTACTTC. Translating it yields CASSLGTGFGYEQYF.

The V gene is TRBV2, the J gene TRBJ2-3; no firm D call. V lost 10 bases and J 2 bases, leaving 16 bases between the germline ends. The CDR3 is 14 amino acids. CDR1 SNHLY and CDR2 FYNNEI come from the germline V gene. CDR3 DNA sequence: TGTGCCACCACACCCCGCACCCCCACAGATACGCAGTATTTT. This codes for CATTPRTPTDTQYF.

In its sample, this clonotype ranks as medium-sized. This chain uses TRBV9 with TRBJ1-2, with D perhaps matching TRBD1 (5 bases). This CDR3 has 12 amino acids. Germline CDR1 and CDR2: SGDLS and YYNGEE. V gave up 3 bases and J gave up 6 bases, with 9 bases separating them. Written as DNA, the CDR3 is TGTGCCAGCAGCGCAAGGGGAGATGGCTACACCTTC. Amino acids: CASSARGDGYTF.